This TCR beta chain was captured in a study of CD8 T cells in Susac syndrome. V gave up 6 bases and J gave up 4 bases; unmatched junction bases: 17. CDR1 is DFQATT, CDR2 SNEGSKA, per germline (reference sequence). The CDR3 runs 16 residues. Random-hexamer reverse transcription was applied to roughly 0.5 to 1 ug RNA. The immunoSEQ assay covered 54 Vbeta and 13 Jbeta segments for CDR3. TCRdb passed the immunoSEQ multiplex PCR reads through MiXCR, listing each CDR3 protein once. The table shows 73,000 or so distinct CDR3 sequences, with roughly 95% occurring only once. The sequenced sample was CD8+ T cells from PBMCs. The chain couples TRBV20-1 to TRBJ1-2; 7 bases map to TRBD1. The source is a human donor with multiple sclerosis. CDR3 sequence: CSAQGGSERTPYGYTF. The CDR3 region has the DNA TGCAGTGCCCAGGGGGGGTCAGAGAGGACCCCCTATGGCTACACCTTC.